These T cell receptor beta chains were read from a single sample in a study of CD8+ T cells in alopecia areata. Clones were sequenced by immunoSEQ multiplex PCR, and TCRdb holds only the in-frame ones, with some missing. Here the sample spans some 42,000 clones, 80% to 95% being singletons. This sample comprised CD8+ T cells sorted from blood, obtained at week 24, from a patient treated with tofacitinib. These receptors were collected from a human donor with alopecia areata. Both conserved end residues are part of each CDR3. The D gene is left open where the match is weak. Size values are once, few and many counts, or a class for expanded clones, and some rows have none.

v_gene	j_gene	abundance	d_gene	len	CDR3nt	CDR3aa
TRBV28	TRBJ2-1	.	.	11	TGTGCCAGCAGCTCCTTCATCGAGCAGTTCTTC	CASSSFIEQFF
TRBV4-2	TRBJ1-4	.	.	15	TGTGCCAGCAACCCCGCCCCGGCAATTAATGAAAAACTGTTTTTT	CASNPAPAINEKLFF
TRBV7-2	TRBJ2-7	.	.	16	TGTGCCAGCAGCTTAGTTCATATCGAGAGCTCCTACGAGCAGTACTTC	CASSLVHIESSYEQYF
TRBV27	TRBJ1-1	.	.	13	TGTGCCAGCAGCTCCCCAGGGGACACTGAAGCTTTCTTT	CASSSPGDTEAFF
TRBV10-3	TRBJ2-7	once	TRBD2	14	TGTGCCATCAGCCCACTAGCGGGGGAGGACGAGCAGTACTTC	CAISPLAGEDEQYF
TRBV4-2	TRBJ2-7	.	.	13	TGTGCCAGCAGCCAAGGACAGGCCTACGAGCAGTACTTC	CASSQGQAYEQYF
TRBV30	TRBJ2-7	.	.	11	TGTGCCTGGGGGACGGTGCGGGAGCAGTACTTC	CAWGTVREQYF
TRBV6-1	TRBJ2-7	.	.	14	TGTGCCAGCAGGAATCGGGTATCTACCTACGAGCAGTACTTC	CASRNRVSTYEQYF
TRBV6-4	TRBJ2-3	once	.	16	TGTGCCAGCAGTCCATCCCCGGGACTCTCCACAGATACGCAGTATTTT	CASSPSPGLSTDTQYF
TRBV25-1	TRBJ2-5	.	.	14	TGTGCCAGCAGTGAATCGGGTACCCCAGAGGCCCAGTACTTC	CASSESGTPEAQYF
TRBV27	TRBJ2-7	.	TRBD1	13	TGTGCCAGCAGCTCAGACAGGGTCTACGAGCAGTACTTC	CASSSDRVYEQYF
TRBV7-2	TRBJ2-2	.	.	11	TGTGCCAGCAGCCAATCCGGGGAGCTGTTTTTT	CASSQSGELFF
TRBV28	TRBJ2-7	.	TRBD1	12	TGTGCCAGCAGTCACAGGGGATACGAGCAGTACTTC	CASSHRGYEQYF
TRBV27	TRBJ2-7	.	.	15	TGTGCCAGCAGTGCCCTGTTCTTGGTGGGCTACGAGCAGTACTTC	CASSALFLVGYEQYF
TRBV6-6	TRBJ2-1	.	.	14	TGTGCCAGCAGTTACTCGATCGGAGGAAATGAGCAGTTCTTC	CASSYSIGGNEQFF
TRBV30	TRBJ2-1	.	TRBD2	13	TGTGCCTATCTAGCGGGGGGCCGCAATGAGCAGTTCTTC	CAYLAGGRNEQFF
TRBV6-5	TRBJ1-2	.	.	14	TGTGCCAGCAGTTACCATACAGGGTCAACCGAGGAAATCTTC	CASSYHTGSTEEIF
TRBV4-1	TRBJ2-3	.	.	16	TGCGCCAGCAGCCAAGCGTCTAGCGAGATTACAGATACGCAGTATTTT	CASSQASSEITDTQYF
TRBV29-1	TRBJ2-7	once	.	15	TGCAGCGCAACCGCGAGGACAGACTTGGCCTACGAGCAGTACTTC	CSATARTDLAYEQYF
TRBV6-1	TRBJ2-7	.	.	15	TGTGCCAGCAGTGAGGCGGTCGGGACTTCTTACGAGCAGTACTTC	CASSEAVGTSYEQYF
TRBV7-2	TRBJ2-3	.	TRBD1	15	TGTGCCAGCAGCTCGGACAGGGGTGGCACAGATACGCAGTATTTT	CASSSDRGGTDTQYF
TRBV27	TRBJ1-6	few	.	14	TGCGCCAGCAGTTTCGTCAATTATAATTCACCCCTCCACTTT	CASSFVNYNSPLHF
TRBV4-2	TRBJ1-1	.	.	17	TGTGCCAGCAGCCAAGATCCGACCGACGGGATGAACACTGAAGCTTTCTTT	CASSQDPTDGMNTEAFF
TRBV7-6	TRBJ2-5	.	TRBD1	14	TGTGCCAGCAGCTCGGGACAGGGTTGGGAGACCCAGTACTTC	CASSSGQGWETQYF
TRBV7-2	TRBJ2-1	.	TRBD2	18	TGTGCCAGCAGCTTAGGAACTAGCGGGGGGCCGCCCTACAATGAGCAGTTCTTC	CASSLGTSGGPPYNEQFF
TRBV27	TRBJ2-1	once	TRBD1	14	TGTGCCAGCAGTTCCTCCGGGACAGGGAATGAGCAGTTCTTC	CASSSSGTGNEQFF
TRBV29-1	TRBJ2-7	.	.	12	TGCAGCGTTCATACGGATTCCTACGAGCAGTACTTC	CSVHTDSYEQYF
TRBV5-4	TRBJ2-5	.	.	14	TGTGCCAGCAGCTCTTTCCTCGGACAAGAGACCCAGTACTTC	CASSSFLGQETQYF
TRBV6-6	TRBJ2-7	.	.	14	TGTGCCAGCAGTTACTCGGGCCCCATGGGGAGCATAGTCTTC	CASSYSGPMGSIVF
TRBV27	TRBJ2-7	.	.	14	TGTGCCAGCAGTTTAGTTCTACCCGGCTACGAGCAGTACTTC	CASSLVLPGYEQYF
TRBV4-3	TRBJ2-2	.	.	14	TGCGCCAGCAGCCAAGATAGGCGCACCGGGGAGCTGTTTTTT	CASSQDRRTGELFF
TRBV7-9	TRBJ2-7	once	.	13	TGTGCCAGCAGCCCTGACAGCTCCTACGAGCAGTACTTC	CASSPDSSYEQYF
TRBV5-6	TRBJ2-3	.	TRBD2	16	TGTGCCAGCAGCTTCACGACTAGCGGGGCCACAGATACGCAGTATTTT	CASSFTTSGATDTQYF
TRBV29-1	TRBJ2-5	once	TRBD1	14	TGCAGCGTTGTGGGACAGTGGGAAGCGGAGACCCAGTACTTC	CSVVGQWEAETQYF
TRBV6-1	TRBJ2-3	.	TRBD1	17	TGTGCCAGCAGTGAAACCAGTGGGACAGGGCCCACAGATACGCAGTATTTT	CASSETSGTGPTDTQYF
TRBV6-6	TRBJ2-6	.	.	13	TGTGCCAGCAGTTCGGCTGGGGCCAACGTCCTGACTTTC	CASSSAGANVLTF
TRBV10-3	TRBJ2-1	.	.	14	TGTGCCATCAGTGAGGCAGGGGCTGGGAATGAGCAGTTCTTC	CAISEAGAGNEQFF
TRBV27	TRBJ2-1	.	.	16	TGTGCCAGCAGGAGCCCCGGTCCCACCGATTACAATGAGCAGTTCTTC	CASRSPGPTDYNEQFF
TRBV14	TRBJ2-7	.	.	12	TGTGCCAGCAAGGGGTATAGCTACGAGCAGTACTTC	CASKGYSYEQYF
TRBV7-8	TRBJ2-7	.	.	13	TGTGCCAGCAATCAGGGGACCTCCTACGAGCAGTACTTC	CASNQGTSYEQYF
TRBV27	TRBJ2-1	.	TRBD1	15	TGTGCCAGCACCCTATCCGGAACAGGGGGCGATGAGCAGTTCTTC	CASTLSGTGGDEQFF
TRBV4-1	TRBJ1-1	.	.	13	TGCGCCAGCAGCCAGGGTTCAAGCACTGAAGCTTTCTTT	CASSQGSSTEAFF
TRBV7-9	TRBJ2-3	few	TRBD1	16	TGTGCCAGCAGCCCATCCGGGACAGCGAGCACAGATACGCAGTATTTT	CASSPSGTASTDTQYF
TRBV6-5	TRBJ2-3	.	.	13	TGTGCCAGCAGTTACATGGTGGCAGATACGCAGTATTTT	CASSYMVADTQYF
TRBV6-6	TRBJ2-7	.	.	15	TGTGCCAGCAGTTACTCCGCAGGCTGGTCCTACGAGCAGTACTTC	CASSYSAGWSYEQYF
TRBV7-9	TRBJ2-7	.	.	12	TGTGCCAGCAGCTTAGGTGCCTACGAGCAGTACTTC	CASSLGAYEQYF
TRBV27	TRBJ2-7	.	.	14	TGTGCCAGCAGTCGATCCGGGACCCACTACGAGCAGTACTTC	CASSRSGTHYEQYF
TRBV5-1	TRBJ1-1	.	.	14	TGCGCCAGCAGCCTGGGAGGGACACCCACTGAAGCTTTCTTT	CASSLGGTPTEAFF
TRBV4-2	TRBJ2-5	once	.	13	TGTGCCAGCAGCCAGGCGATCCAAGAGACCCAGTACTTC	CASSQAIQETQYF
TRBV7-9	TRBJ1-4	.	.	12	TGTGCCAGCAGAGAAACTAATGAAAAACTGTTTTTT	CASRETNEKLFF
TRBV6-6	TRBJ1-6	.	.	15	TGTGCCAGCAGTTACATGAGCTCCTATAATTCACCCCTCCACTTT	CASSYMSSYNSPLHF
TRBV6-1	TRBJ2-1	.	.	16	TGTGCCAGCAGTGAAGCGGGGTGGAGCTCCTACAATGAGCAGTTCTTC	CASSEAGWSSYNEQFF
TRBV19	TRBJ2-7	.	.	15	TGTGCCAGTAGTACTTACAGGGAAACGATCGACGAGCAGTACTTC	CASSTYRETIDEQYF
TRBV6-5	TRBJ2-2	.	.	15	TGTGCCAGCACCGGAGACCAATCGAACACCGGGGAGCTGTTTTTT	CASTGDQSNTGELFF
TRBV2	TRBJ2-1	.	.	16	TGTGCCAGCAGTGGCGAAGAGGCGTCCTTCTACAATGAGCAGTTCTTC	CASSGEEASFYNEQFF
TRBV7-8	TRBJ2-7	.	.	13	TGTGCCAGCAGCACCGGGACTCTGGACGAGCAGTACTTC	CASSTGTLDEQYF
TRBV6-5	TRBJ2-2	.	.	14	TGTGCCAGCAGCCCCTCCGGGTTCACCGGGGAGCTGTTTTTT	CASSPSGFTGELFF